The next 3 T cell receptor beta chains were all read from a single sample in a study of T cells in Graves' hyperthyroidism and ophthalmopathy. RNA transcripts yielded amplified TCR beta CDR3 regions. The HTBI primer set was used in a first-round RT-PCR of the TCR CDR3. TCRdb recomputed calls from the multiplex PCR reads with MiXCR, one row per CDR3 protein. The data hold 500,000 to 750,000 distinct CDR3 sequences, with more than 13% observed a single time. The specimen was blood. The receptor source for this set is a woman younger than 35 with Graves' ophthalmopathy.

The chain combines TRBV11-2 with TRBJ2-1; TRBD1 might be the D (5 bases). The CDR3 covers 16 residues. Trimming took off 4 bases at V and 4 bases at J, with 17 bases between the two ends. CDR1 and CDR2 (germline): SGHAT, FQNNGV. CDR3: CASSSTGPVLYNEQFF. DNA of the CDR3: TGTGCCAGCAGCTCAACAGGCCCGGTGCTATACAATGAGCAGTTCTTC.

The V gene is TRBV19, the J gene TRBJ1-5; D perhaps matches TRBD1 (6 bases). Trimming left V 5 bases short and J 8 bases short, with 19 bases between. Germline-derived CDR1 and CDR2 are LNHDA and SQIVND (reference sequence). The CDR3 is made up of 15 amino acids. CDR3 nucleotide sequence: TGTGCCAGTAGTCCCAAGACAGGTACACTTGAGCCCCAGCATTTT. As protein: CASSPKTGTLEPQHF.

This clonotype came up many times. The V call is TRBV7-9, the J call TRBJ1-1; 12 nucleotides match TRBD1. Germline-derived CDR1 and CDR2 are SEHNR and FQNEAQ (reference sequence). The V and J ends lost 5 bases and 4 bases, in that order; junction bases with no gene match: 5. The CDR3 spans 15 residues. CDR3 sequence reads: CASSPGTGGVTEAFF. In DNA form, the CDR3 reads TGTGCCAGCAGCCCAGGGACAGGGGGCGTCACTGAAGCTTTCTTT. The full variable domain, its missing parts supplied by reference TRBV7-9 and TRBJ1-1, is DTGVSQNPRHKITKRGQNVTFRCDPISEHNRLYWYRQTLGQGPEFLTYFQNEAQLEKSRLLSDRFSAERPKGSFSTLEIQRTEQGDSAMYLCASSPGTGGVTEAFFGQGTRLTVV.